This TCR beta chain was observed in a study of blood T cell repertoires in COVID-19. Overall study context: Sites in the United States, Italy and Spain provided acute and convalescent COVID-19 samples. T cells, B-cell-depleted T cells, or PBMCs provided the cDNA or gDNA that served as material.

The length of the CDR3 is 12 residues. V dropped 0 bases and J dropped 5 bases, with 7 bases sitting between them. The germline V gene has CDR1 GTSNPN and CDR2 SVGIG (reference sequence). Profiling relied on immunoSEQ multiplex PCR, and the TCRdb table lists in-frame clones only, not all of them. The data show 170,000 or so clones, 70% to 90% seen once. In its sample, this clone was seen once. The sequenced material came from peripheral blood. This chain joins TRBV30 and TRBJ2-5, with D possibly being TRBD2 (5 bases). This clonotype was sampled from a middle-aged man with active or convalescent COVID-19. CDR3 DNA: TGTGCCTGGAGTGTATCGGGGGAGACCCAGTACTTC. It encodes CAWSVSGETQYF.